This T cell receptor beta chain appears in the sequencing data of a study of vaccination and CD4 T cells after COVID-19. The Oncomine TCR Beta short-read assay sequenced DNA from cultured CD4+ T cells. TCRdb used MiXCR to reprocess the PCR reads, holding one entry per CDR3 protein. Of approximately 18,000 distinct CDR3 sequences listed, more than 55% are singletons. This CDR3 spans 14 amino acids. V was clipped by 5 bases and J by 4 bases; unmatched bases: 5. The germline V gene encodes CDR1 DFQATT and CDR2 SNEGSKA (reference sequence). Treatment reported: approximately nine-day PBMC culture with coronavirus spike peptide pools or control peptides (ViraFEST assay). Comment on this clonotype: The target antigen is unknown.

V and J are TRBV20-1 and TRBJ2-5; TRBD2 matches at 12 bases. The sequence came from a human donor who had recovered from COVID-19. Sequenced material: CD4+ T cells from blood, cultured in vitro. CDR3 loop: CSARLAGVRETQYF. The CDR3 nucleotides read TGCAGTGCTCGACTAGCGGGAGTTAGAGAGACCCAGTACTTC.